The 21 T cell receptor beta chains presented below share a single source sample, sequenced in a study of PD-1 blockade in classical Hodgkin lymphoma. Each patient's relapse followed autologous stem cell transplantation, and brentuximab vedotin exposure varied. The assay was immunoSEQ multiplex PCR, and TCRdb's table has in-frame clones only and misses some. The data contain about 94,000 clones, 89% of them seen just once; the ten biggest clones take up around 10%. Sample: peripheral blood mononuclear cells (PBMCs), taken before the second cycle of nivolumab. The receptor set was obtained from a human donor with classical Hodgkin lymphoma.

This chain joins TRBV2 and TRBJ2-2, with D uncertain. CDR3 size: 13 residues. The V end lost 4 bases, the J end lost 7 bases, and 10 bases lay between the germline ends. Germline loops: CDR1 SNHLY, CDR2 FYNNEI. The CDR3 DNA reads as TGTGCCAGCAGTGTTTCGCAGGTCGGGGAGCTGTTTTTT. Protein sequence: CASSVSQVGELFF.

The rearrangement joins TRBV6-8 to TRBJ1-4; weak D call: TRBD1 (6 bases). Germline CDR1 MNHGY, CDR2 SAAAGT. The V and J ends lost 7 bases and 5 bases respectively, with 17 bases between them. CDR3 length: 15 amino acids. The CDR3 coding sequence is TGTGCCAGCAAAAACAGGGAGGGACGAAATGAAAAACTGTTTTTT. Its translation is CASKNREGRNEKLFF.

In the case of this clone: Other DNA sequences in the same sample also yield this CDR3. The V call is TRBV29-1, the J call TRBJ2-3, with 7 positions matching TRBD2. The CDR3 sequence is 12 residues long. Losses at the gene ends were 3 bases for V and 3 bases for J; bases not matched to a gene: 0. The germline gives CDR1 SQVTM, CDR2 ANQGSEA. The chain's CDR3 is CSVEGGTDTQYF. CDR3 DNA: TGCAGCGTTGAGGGGGGGACAGATACGCAGTATTTT.

CDR3 DNA: TGTGCCAGCAGTTTAAAGCGGCACAGGGTAAAGGACAATGAGCAGTTCTTC. Translation: CASSLKRHRVKDNEQFF. The chain employs TRBV27 and TRBJ2-1, with D tentatively TRBD1 (6 bases). This CDR3 is built from 17 residues. CDR1 is MNHEY, CDR2 SMNVEV, per germline (reference sequence). V dropped 2 bases and J dropped 5 bases, with 19 bases sitting between them.

This clone was found a few times. The V call is TRBV7-8, the J call TRBJ2-7; D ambiguous. Germline loops: CDR1 SGHVS, CDR2 FQNEAQ. Trimming removed 5 bases from V and 3 bases from J, with 11 bases in between. The CDR3 spans 13 residues. The CDR3 bases are TGTGCCAGCAGCAACCCACCGGGCTACGAGCAGTACTTC. The encoded protein is CASSNPPGYEQYF.

This rearrangement joins TRBV7-8 to TRBJ2-3, with 8 bases identical to TRBD2. Germline V gene data show CDR1 as SGHVS and CDR2 as FQNEAQ. V dropped 5 bases and J dropped 1; count of bases not matched to a gene: 5. This CDR3 comprises 15 residues. The CDR3 sequence is CASSRLAPGTDTQYF. CDR3 coding DNA: TGTGCCAGCAGCCGACTAGCGCCAGGCACAGATACGCAGTATTTT. The full variable domain, its missing parts supplied by reference TRBV7-8 and TRBJ2-3, is GAGVSQSPRYKVAKRGQDVALRCDPISGHVSLFWYQQALGQGPEFLTYFQNEAQLDKSGLPSDRFFAERPEGSVSTLKIQRTQQEDSAVYLCASSRLAPGTDTQYFGPGTRLTVL.

The rearrangement links TRBV4-1 to TRBJ2-2, with D unclear. Germline CDR1 MGHRA, CDR2 YSYEKL. The CDR3 loop spans 13 amino acids. V lost 6 bases and J 2 bases, leaving 7 bases between the germline ends. The CDR3 is CASSSHNTGELFF. Written as DNA, the CDR3 is TGCGCCAGCAGTAGTCATAACACCGGGGAGCTGTTTTTT.

The chain employs TRBV10-3 and TRBJ1-5; tentatively, D is TRBD1 (5 bases). Trimming removed 3 bases at V and 8 bases at J, with 14 bases between. Germline CDR1 is ENHRY and CDR2 is SYGVKD. The CDR3 covers 14 residues. CDR3: CAISDTGTAEPQHF. CDR3 nucleotide sequence: TGTGCCATCAGTGATACCGGGACCGCCGAGCCCCAGCATTTT.

This clone was detected once. The V gene is TRBV19, the J gene TRBJ2-7; 7 bases map to TRBD1. The germline gives CDR1 LNHDA, CDR2 SQIVND (reference sequence). This CDR3 is built from 14 residues. V trimming: 4 bases; J trimming: 0 bases; junction bases outside the gene matches: 3. For the CDR3, the DNA is TGTGCCAGTAGTACGACAGGGAGCTCCTACGAGCAGTACTTC. Its protein product is CASSTTGSSYEQYF. Together with reference TRBV19 and TRBJ2-7, the CDR3 gives the full variable domain: DGGITQSPKYLFRKEGQNVTLSCEQNLNHDAMYWYRQDPGQGLRLIYYSQIVNDFQKGDIAEGYSVSREKKESFPLTVTSAQKNPTAFYLCASSTTGSSYEQYFGPGTRLTVT.

This chain uses TRBV5-4 with TRBJ2-2; no reliable D call. Per the germline V gene, CDR1 is SGHNT and CDR2 is YYREEE (reference sequence). The CDR3 has 14 residues. Trimming cost V 2 bases and J 5 bases, with 10 bases left between them. The CDR3, as DNA: TGTGCCAGCAGCTTTGTGGGTGGGACCGGGGAGCTGTTTTTT. Its translation is CASSFVGGTGELFF.

The J gene is TRBJ2-7, the V gene TRBV10-1, with D perhaps TRBD2 (6 bases). Per the germline V gene, CDR1 is WNHNN and CDR2 is SYGVQD (reference sequence). This CDR3 region has 14 residues. Trimming took off 4 bases at V and 4 bases at J, with 14 bases between the two ends. Here the CDR3 reads CASSATGRRYEQYF. In nucleotides, the CDR3 is TGCGCCAGCAGTGCCACCGGGAGACGGTACGAGCAGTACTTC.

The J gene is TRBJ2-5, the V gene TRBV6-1; 7 nucleotides line up with TRBD2. Losses at the gene ends were 6 bases for V and 2 bases for J; bases not matched to a gene: 3. Looked up from germline, CDR1 is MNHNS and CDR2 is SASEGT. This CDR3 region has 13 residues. CDR3: CASRRGGQETQYF. In DNA form, the CDR3 reads TGTGCCAGCAGGAGGGGAGGGCAAGAGACCCAGTACTTC.

The rearrangement joins TRBV11-2 to TRBJ2-1; D unclear. V gave up 1 base and J gave up 0 bases, with 10 bases separating them. This CDR3 comprises 16 residues. CDR1 is SGHAT, CDR2 FQNNGV, per germline. DNA of the CDR3: TGTGCCAGCAGCTTAGTTAACGGGTCCTCCTACAATGAGCAGTTCTTC. Translated, it gives CASSLVNGSSYNEQFF.

The J gene is TRBJ1-4, the V gene TRBV5-1; TRBD1 aligns across 9 bases. The CDR3 is 16 amino acids. V gave up 6 bases and J gave up 4 bases; unmatched junction bases: 10. The germline V gene has CDR1 SGHRS and CDR2 YFSETQ. CDR3 amino acids: CASNPTPGQGNEKLFF. CDR3 coding DNA: TGCGCCAGCAACCCTACCCCGGGACAGGGTAATGAAAAACTGTTTTTT.

This chain joins TRBV4-1 and TRBJ2-2; 12 nucleotides line up with TRBD2. The CDR3 runs 17 residues. V shed 1 base, J shed 4 bases, and the junction held 4 bases outside the gene matches. Germline CDR1 is MGHRA and CDR2 is YSYEKL. The CDR3 region has the DNA TGCGCCAGCAGCCAAGGACTAGCGGGAGTCGGCACCGGGGAGCTGTTTTTT. Its translation is CASSQGLAGVGTGELFF.

The chain is built from TRBV7-3 and TRBJ1-1; D perhaps matches TRBD1 (5 bases). The CDR3 sequence is 13 residues long. Germline V gene data show CDR1 as SGHTA and CDR2 as FQGTGA. V gave up 5 bases and J gave up 5 bases, with 12 bases separating them. The CDR3 nucleotides are TGTGCCAGCAGCGCCGAACGGGGGACTGAAGCTTTCTTT. Amino acid sequence: CASSAERGTEAFF. Full variable domain (remainder filled in from reference TRBV7-3 and TRBJ1-1): GAGVSQTPSNKVTEKGKYVELRCDPISGHTALYWYRQSLGQGPEFLIYFQGTGAADDSGLPNDRFFAVRPEGSVSTLKIQRTERGDSAVYLCASSAERGTEAFFGQGTRLTVV.

The chain is built from TRBV30 and TRBJ2-3, with TRBD1 identical over 7 bases. This CDR3 is built from 14 residues. Germline CDR1 reads GTSNPN; CDR2 reads SVGIG (reference sequence). Germline trimming cut 3 bases from V and 4 bases from J; bases unmatched to any gene: 7. The CDR3 nucleotides are TGTGCCTGGAGGGACAGGTCTAGGGCAGATACGCAGTATTTT. Its translation is CAWRDRSRADTQYF.

The V gene is TRBV29-1, the J gene TRBJ2-7, with TRBD1 matching 7 bases. This CDR3 is 13 amino acids long. V trimming: 2 bases; J trimming: 0 bases; junction bases outside the gene matches: 1. The germline gives CDR1 SQVTM, CDR2 ANQGSEA. CDR3 loop: CSVEQGDSYEQYF. In nucleotides, the CDR3 is TGCAGCGTTGAACAGGGGGACTCCTACGAGCAGTACTTC.

The chain is built from TRBV29-1 and TRBJ2-7; D might be TRBD1 (6 bases). This CDR3 comprises 12 residues. V was shortened by 7 bases and J by 2 bases, with 12 bases between the two germline ends. CDR1 and CDR2 (germline): SQVTM, ANQGSEA. The CDR3 coding sequence is TGCAGCGGACAGGACAGTGCCTACGAGCAGTACTTC. Amino acid sequence: CSGQDSAYEQYF.

CDR3 in amino acids: CASSLGPLGMDYGYTF. The CDR3 region has the DNA TGTGCCAGCAGCTTGGGCCCCCTCGGCATGGACTATGGCTACACCTTC. J is TRBJ1-2 and V is TRBV7-9; D remains ambiguous. This CDR3 has 16 residues. Germline lookup yields CDR1 SEHNR and CDR2 FQNEAQ (reference sequence). The V end was cut by 3 bases, the J end by 3 bases, with 17 bases between.

This chain links TRBV10-3 with TRBJ2-7, with D possibly TRBD1 on 5 matching bases. This CDR3 has 12 amino acids. Germline V CDR1 and CDR2: ENHRY, SYGVKD. The ends were cut back, 2 bases at V and 5 bases at J, with 7 bases in the middle. CDR3 DNA: TGTGCCATCAGTGAGGACAGTCACGAGCAGTACTTC. It translates to CAISEDSHEQYF.